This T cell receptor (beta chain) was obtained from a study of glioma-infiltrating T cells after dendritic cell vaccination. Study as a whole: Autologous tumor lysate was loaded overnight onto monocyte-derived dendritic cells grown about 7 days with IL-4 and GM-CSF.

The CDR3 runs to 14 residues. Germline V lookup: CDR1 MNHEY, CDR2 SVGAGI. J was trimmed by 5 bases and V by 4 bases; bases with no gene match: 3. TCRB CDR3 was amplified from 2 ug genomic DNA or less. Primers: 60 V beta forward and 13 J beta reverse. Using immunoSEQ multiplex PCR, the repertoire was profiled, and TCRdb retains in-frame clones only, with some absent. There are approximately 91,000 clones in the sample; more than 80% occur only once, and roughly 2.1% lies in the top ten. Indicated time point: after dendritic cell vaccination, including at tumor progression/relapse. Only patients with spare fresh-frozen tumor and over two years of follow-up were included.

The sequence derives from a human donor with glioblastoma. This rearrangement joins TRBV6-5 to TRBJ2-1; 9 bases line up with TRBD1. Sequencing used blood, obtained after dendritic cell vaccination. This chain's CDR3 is CASSFRDRDNEQFF. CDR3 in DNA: TGTGCCAGCAGTTTCCGGGACAGGGACAATGAGCAGTTCTTC.